A single sample gave rise to the 22 T cell receptor beta chains below, sequenced in a study of early stage breast cancer tumors. The method was immunoSEQ multiplex PCR; TCRdb's version includes in-frame clones alone and lacks a portion of them. The sample contains 25,000 to 35,000 clones, about 70% of which appear only once. Sequenced input: blood. The receptors were gathered from a person between 45 and 65 years old with breast cancer.

This clone appeared a single time. This rearrangement joins TRBV9 to TRBJ2-1, with 7 bases identical to TRBD2. The CDR3 has 15 amino acids. J gave up 5 bases and V 0 bases, and 5 bases lay outside the gene matches. Germline CDR1 SGDLS, CDR2 YYNGEE. The CDR3 sequence is CASSVVGGGDNEQFF. CDR3 bases: TGTGCCAGCAGCGTAGTGGGGGGAGGGGACAATGAGCAGTTCTTC.

The V call is TRBV5-4, the J call TRBJ2-6; no clear D gene. The V gene's germline CDR1 is SGHNT and CDR2 YYREEE (reference sequence). The CDR3 loop spans 15 amino acids. V was cut by 4 bases and J by 2 bases, with 10 bases left in between. CDR3 protein: CASSPTETGANVLTF. CDR3 bases: TGTGCCAGCAGCCCGACCGAGACTGGGGCCAACGTCCTGACTTTC.

The gene calls are TRBV5-1 and TRBJ1-1, with 7 bases matching TRBD1. Trimming took 1 base from V and 7 from J; bases not matched to a gene: 1. The CDR3 is 12 residues long. CDR1 is SGHRS and CDR2 is YFSETQ in the germline V gene. The CDR3 DNA reads as TGCGCCAGCAGCTTGAGGGACAGTGAAGCTTTCTTT. Its protein product is CASSLRDSEAFF.

The genes are TRBV19 and TRBJ2-1; 8 bases fit TRBD2. The CDR3 consists of 13 residues. CDR1 LNHDA and CDR2 SQIVND come from the germline V gene (reference sequence). Trimming removed 0 bases from V and 10 bases from J; junction bases left unmatched: 2. The CDR3: CASSIDREGEQFF. The CDR3 coding sequence is TGTGCCAGTAGTATAGATCGGGAGGGGGAGCAGTTCTTC.

The chain employs TRBV7-3 and TRBJ1-5; unclear D gene. Trimming pared 5 bases from V and 1 base from J, leaving 18 bases between. CDR3 length equals 17 residues. Germline V lookup: CDR1 SGHTA, CDR2 FQGTGA. The CDR3 DNA reads TGTGCCAGCAGCCCGACCTTTGAAAGAAGGAGCAATCAGCCCCAGCATTTT. Protein: CASSPTFERRSNQPQHF.

The rearrangement joins TRBV9 to TRBJ2-1, with a possible D match to TRBD2 (5 bases). Deletions cut 0 bases from V and 4 bases from J, with 17 bases between. CDR1 is SGDLS, CDR2 YYNGEE, per germline. There are 17 residues in the CDR3. The CDR3 DNA is TGTGCCAGCAGCGTAGAAGTACGAGGACGGGGATACAATGAGCAGTTCTTC. It translates to CASSVEVRGRGYNEQFF.

In this sample, this clone turned up once. The chain links TRBV27 to TRBJ2-5, with 9 bases fitting TRBD2. The germline CDR1 and CDR2 sequences are MNHEY and SMNVEV (reference sequence). J lost 4 bases, V lost 6 bases, and 9 bases had no gene match. The length of the CDR3 is 15 residues. The CDR3 DNA sequence: TGTGCCAGCAGGGTGGCTAGCGGGAATCTAGAGACCCAGTACTTC. It encodes CASRVASGNLETQYF.

The chain has TRBV9 and TRBJ2-3; maybe TRBD1 (6 bases). Deletions cut 4 bases from V and 0 bases from J, with 12 bases between. The V gene's germline CDR1 is SGDLS and CDR2 YYNGEE. CDR3 length equals 15 residues. The CDR3 bases are TGTGCCAGCAGCCTCGGGACAACTAGCACAGATACGCAGTATTTT. The encoded protein is CASSLGTTSTDTQYF.

The sample holds many counts of this clone. The V gene is TRBV4-1, the J gene TRBJ1-1, with D hard to call. This CDR3 is built from 14 residues. Germline assignment: CDR1 MGHRA and CDR2 YSYEKL. Deletions cut 4 bases from V and 1 base from J, with 10 bases between. CDR3 nucleotides: TGCGCCAGCAGCCCCAGAGAGGGGAACACTGAAGCTTTCTTT. It translates to CASSPREGNTEAFF.

This clone was counted a single time. V usage is TRBV6-4 and J usage is TRBJ2-3, with D perhaps TRBD2 (6 bases). The V gene lost 10 bases and the J gene lost 5 bases, with 25 bases spanning the gap. Germline V CDR1 and CDR2: MRHNA, SNTAGT. The CDR3 totals 16 residues. CDR3 in amino acids: CATSPSRDSRLDTQYF. In DNA, the CDR3 is TGTGCCACATCTCCCTCTCGGGACTCCCGGCTAGATACGCAGTATTTT.

This sequence joins TRBV6-1 and TRBJ2-1; TRBD1 might be the D (6 bases). Trimming took off 8 bases at V and 6 bases at J, with 8 bases between the two ends. This CDR3 contains 11 residues. Germline CDR1 is MNHNS and CDR2 is SASEGT. This CDR3 is CASGQTNEQFF. CDR3 DNA sequence: TGTGCCAGCGGACAGACCAATGAGCAGTTCTTC.

The chain uses TRBV15 and TRBJ1-2; the match to TRBD1 covers 11 bases. Germline V gene sequence: CDR1 LNHNV, CDR2 YYDKDF (reference sequence). Trimming at V came to 3 bases and at J to 7 bases, leaving 4 bases not matched to a gene. This CDR3 comprises 14 residues. The CDR3 bases are TGTGCCACCAGCAGTGGACAGGGGGCGGTTGGCTACACCTTC. It codes for CATSSGQGAVGYTF. Combining the CDR3 with reference TRBV15 and TRBJ1-2 gives the whole variable domain DAMVIQNPRYQVTQFGKPVTLSCSQTLNHNVMYWYQQKSSQAPKLLFHYYDKDFNNEADTPDNFQSRRPNTSFCFLDIRSPGLGDTAMYLCATSSGQGAVGYTFGSGTRLTVV.

This clone was observed a handful of times. One end of the junction varies from germline; a read error may be responsible. This rearrangement joins TRBV4-1 to TRBJ1-2, with a tentative D call TRBD1 (5 bases). This CDR3 spans 15 amino acids. Germline-derived CDR1 and CDR2 are MGHRA and YSYEKL. As DNA, the CDR3 is TGCGCCAGCAGTCAAGGTGGGACTGCTAACTATGGCTACACCTTC. It translates to CASSQGGTANYGYTF.

This clone was observed a few times. V usage is TRBV2 and J usage is TRBJ2-1; 12 bases line up with TRBD2. The V and J ends lost 2 bases and 7 bases, in that order; junction bases with no gene match: 3. Germline values: CDR1 SNHLY, CDR2 FYNNEI. This CDR3 contains 15 residues. Here the CDR3 DNA reads TGTGCCAGCAGTGAAAAAACTAGCGGGAGGAATGAGCAGTTCTTC. Amino acid sequence: CASSEKTSGRNEQFF.

The CDR3, as DNA: TGTGCCAGCAGCCCACTAGCAGACCAAGAGACCCAGTACTTC. As protein: CASSPLADQETQYF. The chain employs TRBV7-2 and TRBJ2-5; D may be TRBD2 (6 bases). The CDR3 consists of 14 residues. The germline V and J ends were trimmed by 5 bases and 0 bases, with 10 bases remaining between them. The V gene's germline CDR1 is SGHTA and CDR2 FQGNSA.

The genes are TRBV2 and TRBJ2-3, with D unresolved. The V end lost 4 bases, the J end lost 2 bases, and 13 bases lay between the germline ends. The germline CDR1 and CDR2 sequences are SNHLY and FYNNEI. CDR3 length: 15 residues. The CDR3 nucleotides read TGTGCCAGCAGTGTCGGGCTAGTAGCCACAGATACGCAGTATTTT. This encodes CASSVGLVATDTQYF.

This clone has just one count. The limits of the CDR3 on the DNA are not certain, so only TCRdb's listed CDR3 is given. The J gene is TRBJ2-1, the V gene TRBV28; TRBD1 is the table's D call, not checked against the DNA. The germline V gene has CDR1 MDHEN and CDR2 SYDVKM. Termini included, the CDR3 measures 13 amino acids. The CDR3 protein is CASFGPGEHEQFF.

The rearrangement uses TRBV19 and TRBJ1-2; unclear D gene. The CDR3 totals 12 residues. Deletions cut 2 bases from V and 4 bases from J, with 5 bases between. The V gene's germline CDR1 is LNHDA and CDR2 SQIVND (reference sequence). This chain's CDR3 is CASSISSYGYTF. As DNA, the CDR3 is TGTGCCAGTAGTATATCAAGCTATGGCTACACCTTC.

This chain joins TRBV6-6 and TRBJ1-2, with a tentative D call TRBD1 (5 bases). The V gene's germline CDR1 is MNHNY and CDR2 SVGAGI (reference sequence). The CDR3 sequence is 16 residues long. V gave up 2 bases and J gave up 4 bases, with 17 bases separating them. The DNA for the CDR3 is TGTGCCAGCAGTTACCAAGGGTCCGACAGTGGCTATGGCTACACCTTC. This sequence encodes CASSYQGSDSGYGYTF.

The V call is TRBV29-1, the J call TRBJ2-4; 7 bases are a match to TRBD1. The CDR3 extends over 15 amino acids. Per the germline V gene, CDR1 is SQVTM and CDR2 is ANQGSEA. Losses at the gene ends were 4 bases for V and 0 bases for J; bases not matched to a gene: 6. Here the CDR3 DNA reads TGCAGCGTTGTGGGGACAGATCTAGCCAAAAACATTCAGTACTTC. As protein: CSVVGTDLAKNIQYF.

The chain combines TRBV27 with TRBJ2-1; D is perhaps TRBD2 (7 bases). CDR1 and CDR2 (germline): MNHEY, SMNVEV (reference sequence). V was pared by 3 bases and J by 6 bases, with 12 bases between. The CDR3 runs 14 residues. The CDR3 sequence is CASSFRRGGNEQFF. The CDR3 DNA follows: TGTGCCAGCAGTTTTCGTAGGGGGGGCAATGAGCAGTTCTTC.

The table lists this clone with a few counts. The rearrangement links TRBV29-1 to TRBJ2-2; D ambiguous. The germline V gene encodes CDR1 SQVTM and CDR2 ANQGSEA. V lost 2 bases and J 3 bases, leaving 4 bases between the germline ends. The CDR3 contains 12 residues. The CDR3 DNA reads TGCAGCGTTGAACCAGACACCGGGGAGCTGTTTTTT. This translates into CSVEPDTGELFF.